One and the same sample provided the 11 T cell receptor beta chains below, sequenced in a study of shared clonotypes between healthy human individuals. Profiling relied on immunoSEQ multiplex PCR, and the TCRdb table lists in-frame clones only, not all of them. The sample has about 2 million clones, around 96% seen once. Naive CD8 populations comprised CD45RO-negative cells positively selected for CCR7, excluding terminally differentiated effector memory CD45RA+ cells. Sequenced sample: naive CD8+ T cells sorted from blood. These receptors were collected from a young man in good health.

The V call is TRBV11-2, the J call TRBJ1-1; tentative D call: TRBD1 (5 bases). CDR1 and CDR2 (germline): SGHAT, FQNNGV. With 4 bases removed from V and 2 bases from J, the gap between germline ends came to 8 bases. The CDR3 runs 13 residues. The CDR3 DNA reads as TGTGCCAGCAGCTACGGGGGTAACACTGAAGCTTTCTTT. Its protein product is CASSYGGNTEAFF.

This rearrangement joins TRBV5-1 to TRBJ1-2; the D gene is possibly TRBD1 (5 bases). V lost 3 bases, J lost 2 bases, and 17 bases lay in between. CDR1 is SGHRS and CDR2 is YFSETQ in the germline V gene. The CDR3 is made up of 16 amino acids. In nucleotides, the CDR3 is TGCGCCAGCAGCTCAGATACTGCGGGACGGAACTATGGCTACACCTTC. This sequence encodes CASSSDTAGRNYGYTF.

A note on this clone: This same CDR3 is encoded by further DNA sequences in the sample. The chain links TRBV30 to TRBJ1-5; D unclear. The CDR3 extends over 13 amino acids. Germline V CDR1 and CDR2: GTSNPN, SVGIG (reference sequence). V was pared by 2 bases and J by 2 bases, with 7 bases between. CDR3 loop: CAWSRQGNQPQHF. DNA for the CDR3: TGTGCCTGGAGTAGGCAGGGCAATCAGCCCCAGCATTTT.

In the case of this clone: The junction shows a germline mismatch at one end, possibly a read error. This chain uses TRBV6-5 with TRBJ2-1, with 8 positions matching TRBD1. Germline-derived CDR1 and CDR2 are MNHEY and SVGAGI. CDR3 size: 14 residues. The CDR3 loop reads CASSYVGQGNGQFF. The CDR3 nucleotides are TGTGCCAGCAGTTACGTCGGACAGGGCAATGGGCAGTTCTTC.

This chain joins TRBV28 and TRBJ1-1; tentatively, D is TRBD1 (5 bases). Deletions cut 3 bases from V and 2 bases from J, with 13 bases between. The CDR3 is 15 amino acids. Germline V lookup: CDR1 MDHEN, CDR2 SYDVKM. The CDR3 coding sequence is TGTGCCAGCAGTTTCTCGAGGGACGGAAACACTGAAGCTTTCTTT. Protein product: CASSFSRDGNTEAFF.

The chain has TRBV30 and TRBJ2-3, with 7 bases matching TRBD2. Trimming cost V 2 bases and J 3 bases; bases outside gene matches: 5. The germline V gene has CDR1 GTSNPN and CDR2 SVGIG (reference sequence). The CDR3 loop spans 14 amino acids. This chain's CDR3 is CAWSPLAATDTQYF. The CDR3 coding sequence is TGTGCCTGGAGTCCTCTAGCGGCTACAGATACGCAGTATTTT.

The chain recombines TRBV25-1 with TRBJ2-7; D unresolved. Germline V lookup: CDR1 MGHDK, CDR2 SYGVNS. The CDR3 is made up of 12 amino acids. With 5 bases removed from V and 4 bases from J, the gap between germline ends came to 9 bases. The CDR3 sequence is CASSTDGYEQYF. The CDR3 DNA follows: TGTGCCAGCAGTACAGACGGATACGAGCAGTACTTC.

The rearrangement joins TRBV6-5 to TRBJ2-1; D uncertain. Germline CDR1 reads MNHEY; CDR2 reads SVGAGI. The CDR3 contains 14 residues. V was cut by 0 bases and J by 7 bases, with 10 bases left in between. The CDR3 loop reads CASSYSWPENEQFF. The CDR3 DNA is TGTGCCAGCAGTTACTCGTGGCCAGAGAATGAGCAGTTCTTC.

CDR3 loop: CASSLSSDNYGYTF. The CDR3 nucleotides read TGTGCCAGCAGTTTATCTTCTGATAACTATGGCTACACCTTC. The rearrangement links TRBV27 to TRBJ1-2, with D uncertain. The CDR3 loop spans 14 amino acids. Germline V lookup: CDR1 MNHEY, CDR2 SMNVEV (reference sequence). Trimming left V 0 bases short and J 1 base short, with 6 bases between.

The chain recombines TRBV18 with TRBJ1-4; possibly TRBD1 for D (5 bases). Germline CDR1 and CDR2: KGHSH and LQKENI. V lost 1 base, J lost 10 bases, and 7 bases lay in between. This CDR3 is 12 amino acids long. The DNA for the CDR3 is TGTGCCAGCTCACCACTCGGGGCAAAACTGTTTTTT. Protein: CASSPLGAKLFF.

The genes are TRBV4-1 and TRBJ2-7; D perhaps matches TRBD1 (5 bases). Germline V gives CDR1 MGHRA, CDR2 YSYEKL. This CDR3 spans 14 amino acids. With 0 bases removed from V and 7 bases from J, the gap between germline ends came to 13 bases. CDR3 sequence: CASSQESRVGEQYF. The CDR3 nucleotides are TGCGCCAGCAGCCAAGAGTCCAGGGTCGGAGAGCAGTACTTC.